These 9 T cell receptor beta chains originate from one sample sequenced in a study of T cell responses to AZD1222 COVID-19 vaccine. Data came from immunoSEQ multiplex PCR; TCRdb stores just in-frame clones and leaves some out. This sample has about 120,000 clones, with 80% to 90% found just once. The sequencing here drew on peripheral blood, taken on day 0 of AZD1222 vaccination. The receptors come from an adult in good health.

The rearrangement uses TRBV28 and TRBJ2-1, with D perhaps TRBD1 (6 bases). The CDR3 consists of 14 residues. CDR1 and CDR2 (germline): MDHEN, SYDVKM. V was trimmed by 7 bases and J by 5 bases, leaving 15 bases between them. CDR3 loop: CASNPPTGHNEQFF. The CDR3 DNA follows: TGTGCCAGCAACCCTCCAACAGGGCACAATGAGCAGTTCTTC.

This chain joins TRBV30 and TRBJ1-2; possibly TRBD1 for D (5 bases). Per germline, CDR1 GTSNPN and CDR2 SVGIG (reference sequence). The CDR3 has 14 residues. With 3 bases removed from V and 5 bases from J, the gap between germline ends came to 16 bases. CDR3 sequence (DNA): TGTGCCTGGAGGGAGTGGGGCGGGAGTTATGGCTACACCTTC. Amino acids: CAWREWGGSYGYTF.

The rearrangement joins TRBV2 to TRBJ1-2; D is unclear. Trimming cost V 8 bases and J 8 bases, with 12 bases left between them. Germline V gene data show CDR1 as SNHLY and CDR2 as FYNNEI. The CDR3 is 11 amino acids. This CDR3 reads CASGLEEGYTF. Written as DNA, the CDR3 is TGTGCCAGCGGACTCGAAGAGGGCTACACCTTC.

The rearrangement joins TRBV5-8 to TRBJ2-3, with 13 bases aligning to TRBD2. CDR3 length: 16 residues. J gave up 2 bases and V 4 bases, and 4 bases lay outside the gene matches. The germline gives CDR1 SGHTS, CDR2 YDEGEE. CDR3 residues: CASSTGTSGTTDTQYF. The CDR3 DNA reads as TGTGCCAGCAGCACCGGGACTAGCGGGACCACAGATACGCAGTATTTT.

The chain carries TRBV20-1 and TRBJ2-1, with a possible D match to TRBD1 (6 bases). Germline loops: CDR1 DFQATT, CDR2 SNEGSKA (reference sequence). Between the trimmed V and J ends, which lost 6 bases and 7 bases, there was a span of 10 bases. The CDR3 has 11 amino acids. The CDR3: CSARQDNEQFF. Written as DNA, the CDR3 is TGCAGTGCCAGACAGGATAATGAGCAGTTCTTC.

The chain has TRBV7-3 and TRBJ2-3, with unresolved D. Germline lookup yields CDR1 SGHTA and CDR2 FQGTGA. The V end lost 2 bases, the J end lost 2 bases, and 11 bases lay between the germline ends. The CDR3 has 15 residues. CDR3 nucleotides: TGTGCCAGCAGCTTAGACACCGGATCCACAGATACGCAGTATTTT. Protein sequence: CASSLDTGSTDTQYF. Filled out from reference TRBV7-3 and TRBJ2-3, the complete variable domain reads GAGVSQTPSNKVTEKGKYVELRCDPISGHTALYWYRQSLGQGPEFLIYFQGTGAADDSGLPNDRFFAVRPEGSVSTLKIQRTERGDSAVYLCASSLDTGSTDTQYFGPGTRLTVL.

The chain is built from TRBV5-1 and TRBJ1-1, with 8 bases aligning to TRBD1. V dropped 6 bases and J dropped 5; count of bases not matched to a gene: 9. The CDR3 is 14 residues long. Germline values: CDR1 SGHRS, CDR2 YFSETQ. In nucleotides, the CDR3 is TGCGCCAGCATGGAGGGGACAGGAGGGACTGAAGCTTTCTTT. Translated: CASMEGTGGTEAFF.

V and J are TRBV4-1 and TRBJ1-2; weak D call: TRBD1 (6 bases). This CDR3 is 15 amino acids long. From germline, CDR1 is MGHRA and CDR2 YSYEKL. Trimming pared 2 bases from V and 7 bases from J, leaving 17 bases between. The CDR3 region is CASSQPGRSRGGYTF. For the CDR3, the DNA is TGCGCCAGCAGCCAACCCGGGAGGTCCAGGGGTGGCTACACCTTC.

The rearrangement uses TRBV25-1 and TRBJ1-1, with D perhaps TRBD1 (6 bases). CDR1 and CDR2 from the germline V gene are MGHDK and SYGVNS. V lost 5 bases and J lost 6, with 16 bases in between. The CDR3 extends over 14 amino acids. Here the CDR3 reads CASSQVNRASEAFF. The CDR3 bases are TGTGCCAGCAGTCAGGTGAACAGGGCATCTGAAGCTTTCTTT.